Presented here are 29 T cell receptor beta chains from one specimen sequenced in a study of cytomegalovirus exposure and HLA in healthy donors. Primers for the PCR totalled 60 Vbeta and 13 Jbeta. The protocol was immunoSEQ multiplex PCR, while the TCRdb copy is restricted to in-frame clones and leaves out a portion. Its listing shows roughly 120,000 clones. Specimen: PBMCs. These receptors all stem from a man younger than 30 in good health and CMV-seronegative.

The chain links TRBV10-2 to TRBJ2-1; the D gene is possibly TRBD2 (5 bases). CDR3 length equals 13 residues. Between the trimmed V and J ends, which lost 3 bases and 9 bases, there was a span of 12 bases. The V gene's germline CDR1 is WSHSY and CDR2 SAAADI. CDR3 in DNA: TGCGCCAGCAGTGACACGGCAGAGGGTGAGCAGTTCTTC. Encoded protein: CASSDTAEGEQFF.

This rearrangement joins TRBV15 to TRBJ2-7; 8 nucleotides align to TRBD1. The CDR3 consists of 14 residues. The ends lost 7 bases at V and 4 bases at J; junction bases unmatched: 9. The germline V gene has CDR1 LNHNV and CDR2 YYDKDF (reference sequence). CDR3 bases: TGTGCCACCACCCCCGGACAGGGCAGGTACGAGCAGTACTTC. Its translation: CATTPGQGRYEQYF.

The chain combines TRBV4-1 with TRBJ1-5; possibly TRBD1 for D (6 bases). Germline V lookup: CDR1 MGHRA, CDR2 YSYEKL. V was cut by 7 bases and J by 2 bases, with 15 bases left in between. This CDR3 has 15 residues. The chain's CDR3 is CASTSRAGGNQPQHF. The CDR3 DNA sequence: TGCGCCAGCACCTCCCGGGCAGGGGGCAATCAGCCCCAGCATTTT.

The V gene is TRBV25-1, the J gene TRBJ2-2; 8 bases agree with TRBD1. Trimming removed 2 bases from V and 7 bases from J; junction bases left unmatched: 6. Germline V gene sequence: CDR1 MGHDK, CDR2 SYGVNS. The CDR3 has 15 amino acids. This chain's CDR3 is CASSEQGARVGELFF. DNA of the CDR3: TGTGCCAGCAGTGAACAGGGGGCGCGTGTCGGGGAGCTGTTTTTT.

This sequence joins TRBV7-9 and TRBJ1-1; 7 nucleotides match TRBD1. Trimming at V came to 2 bases and at J to 1 base, leaving 4 bases not matched to a gene. Germline V gene lookup returns CDR1 SEHNR and CDR2 FQNEAQ (reference sequence). The CDR3 has 15 residues. Written as DNA, the CDR3 is TGTGCCAGCAGCTTAAGACAGGGAGGGAACACTGAAGCTTTCTTT. Encoded protein: CASSLRQGGNTEAFF.

The rearrangement joins TRBV27 to TRBJ1-5; 8 bases fit TRBD1. The CDR3 consists of 16 residues. CDR1 and CDR2 from the germline V gene are MNHEY and SMNVEV (reference sequence). The J segment lost 4 bases and the V segment lost 4 bases, leaving 9 bases of the junction unmatched. The CDR3 sequence: CASSYVGTGRNQPQHF. DNA of the CDR3: TGTGCCAGCAGTTACGTCGGGACAGGTAGGAATCAGCCCCAGCATTTT.

The genes are TRBV11-3 and TRBJ2-7; TRBD1 matches at 7 bases. In germline, CDR1 is SGHNT, CDR2 YENEEA. The V and J ends lost 3 bases and 6 bases, in that order; junction bases with no gene match: 5. The CDR3 has 13 residues. This CDR3 is CASSFHRTGEQYF. CDR3 nucleotide sequence: TGTGCCAGCAGCTTCCATAGGACAGGCGAGCAGTACTTC.

The V call is TRBV5-1, the J call TRBJ2-2; the D gene is possibly TRBD2 (6 bases). The V end lost 4 bases, the J end lost 1 base, and 14 bases lay between the germline ends. Germline lookup yields CDR1 SGHRS and CDR2 YFSETQ. The CDR3 covers 16 residues. The CDR3 is CASSGGLRRNTGELFF. The DNA of the CDR3 is TGCGCCAGCAGCGGGGGACTTAGAAGGAACACCGGGGAGCTGTTTTTT.

The chain has TRBV28 and TRBJ1-3; TRBD1 is a possible D gene (5 bases). CDR1 is MDHEN and CDR2 is SYDVKM in the germline V gene. Trimming removed 5 bases at V and 0 bases at J, with 8 bases between. The CDR3 length is 14 residues. The CDR3, as DNA: TGTGCCAGCAGTCTCACAGGCTCTGGAAACACCATATATTTT. This encodes CASSLTGSGNTIYF.

This sequence joins TRBV18 and TRBJ1-2; TRBD1 aligns across 10 bases. Germline V lookup: CDR1 KGHSH, CDR2 LQKENI. V shed 6 bases and J 9 bases; nucleotides not matched to a gene: 13. The CDR3 is made up of 15 amino acids. DNA of the CDR3: TGTGCCAGCTCTCCCGTGGCGGGACAGGGGAGCAGCTACACCTTC. This codes for CASSPVAGQGSSYTF.

J is TRBJ1-3 and V is TRBV5-1; weak D call: TRBD1 (5 bases). CDR1 and CDR2 (germline): SGHRS, YFSETQ. V was clipped by 9 bases and J by 0 bases, with 16 bases between them. The length of the CDR3 is 15 residues. The CDR3 DNA reads as TGCGCCACTTCGCGCACAGGTGACTCTGGAAACACCATATATTTT. Translation: CATSRTGDSGNTIYF.

This chain links TRBV7-2 with TRBJ2-2; 9 bases are shared with TRBD2. The CDR3 has 18 amino acids. Trimming at V came to 2 bases and at J to 7 bases, leaving 14 bases not matched to a gene. In germline, CDR1 is SGHTA, CDR2 FQGNSA. DNA for the CDR3: TGTGCCAGCAGCTTACAAAGCGGGAGGAACAATGACGTCGGGGAGCTGTTTTTT. Its protein product is CASSLQSGRNNDVGELFF.

The V gene is TRBV6-1, the J gene TRBJ1-1; TRBD1 matches 7 bases. The CDR3 loop spans 14 amino acids. The V segment lost 6 bases and the J segment 4 bases; nucleotides outside the gene matches: 8. Germline values: CDR1 MNHNS, CDR2 SASEGT. As DNA, the CDR3 is TGTGCCAGCAGCGCTACAGGGGAAGGCACTGAAGCTTTCTTT. Translated, it gives CASSATGEGTEAFF.

This chain uses TRBV28 with TRBJ1-5; D remains unclear. Per germline, CDR1 MDHEN and CDR2 SYDVKM. This CDR3 comprises 12 residues. The V end was cut by 7 bases, the J end by 2 bases, with 6 bases between. The chain's CDR3 is CASNIRNQPQHF. Here the CDR3 DNA reads TGTGCCAGCAACATTCGCAATCAGCCCCAGCATTTT.

V and J are TRBV6-4 and TRBJ1-2; 7 positions match TRBD1. The germline V gene encodes CDR1 MRHNA and CDR2 SNTAGT. The CDR3 extends over 14 amino acids. The ends lost 6 bases at V and 7 bases at J; junction bases unmatched: 11. The CDR3: CASSPETGTGGYTF. The DNA of the CDR3 is TGTGCCAGCAGCCCCGAGACAGGGACTGGTGGCTACACCTTC.

This chain joins TRBV7-8 and TRBJ1-2, with TRBD1 matching over 9 bases. The trim removed 4 bases at V and 6 bases at J, leaving 3 bases unmatched. CDR1 and CDR2 from the germline V gene are SGHVS and FQNEAQ. This CDR3 region has 13 residues. CDR3 DNA sequence: TGTGCCAGCAGCTCGGGACAGGGTGATGGCTACACCTTC. Amino acid sequence: CASSSGQGDGYTF.

This sequence joins TRBV13 and TRBJ1-3; 7 bases agree with TRBD1. This CDR3 contains 15 residues. The V segment lost 5 bases and the J segment 4 bases; nucleotides outside the gene matches: 8. Germline CDR1 PRHDT, CDR2 FYEKMQ (reference sequence). CDR3 bases: TGTGCCAGCAGCATTCGACAGGGTCAGGGAAACACCATATATTTT. This encodes CASSIRQGQGNTIYF.

The V and J genes are TRBV5-1 and TRBJ2-1; D is perhaps TRBD2 (5 bases). The length of the CDR3 is 17 residues. Germline V CDR1 and CDR2: SGHRS, YFSETQ. The V gene lost 1 base and the J gene lost 5 bases, with 19 bases spanning the gap. The CDR3 sequence is CASSLSLRDGENNEQFF. DNA of the CDR3: TGCGCCAGCAGCTTGAGTTTGAGGGATGGAGAGAACAATGAGCAGTTCTTC.

This chain links TRBV30 with TRBJ1-5; no firm D call. The germline V gene encodes CDR1 GTSNPN and CDR2 SVGIG (reference sequence). The V gene lost 5 bases and the J gene lost 4 bases, with 9 bases spanning the gap. The CDR3 runs to 12 residues. The CDR3 bases are TGTGCCTGGGCGAGGCCGAATCAGCCCCAGCATTTT. Protein: CAWARPNQPQHF.

V and J are TRBV9 and TRBJ2-5, with TRBD2 identical over 7 bases. TRBJ2-7 matches the DNA end more closely, so the J call is doubtful. Germline CDR1 and CDR2: SGDLS and YYNGEE. The CDR3 spans 15 residues. CDR3 residues: CASSAGGGRVDEQYF. CDR3 nucleotide sequence: TGTGCCAGCAGCGCTGGGGGAGGGAGAGTCGACGAGCAGTACTTC.

This chain connects TRBV19 to TRBJ1-5, with a weak D call TRBD1 (6 bases). Trimming removed 6 bases at V and 5 bases at J, with 11 bases between. In germline, CDR1 is LNHDA, CDR2 SQIVND (reference sequence). The CDR3 has 13 amino acids. CDR3 nucleotide sequence: TGTGCCAGTAGCGGACAGATTTATCAGCCCCAGCATTTT. Protein sequence: CASSGQIYQPQHF.

The chain links TRBV7-2 to TRBJ2-1; the match to TRBD2 covers 10 bases. J was trimmed by 3 bases and V by 5 bases; bases with no gene match: 13. This CDR3 is 18 amino acids long. Germline values: CDR1 SGHTA, CDR2 FQGNSA. The CDR3 nucleotides read TGTGCCAGCAGCCCCTCTAGCGGGAGAGGAACGTTCTACAATGAGCAGTTCTTC. This sequence encodes CASSPSSGRGTFYNEQFF.

V gene TRBV7-3 combines with J gene TRBJ2-5; a possible D gene is TRBD2 (6 bases). V lost 5 bases and J lost 0, with 13 bases in between. The CDR3 loop spans 15 amino acids. The germline V gene has CDR1 SGHTA and CDR2 FQGTGA. The CDR3 region is CASSPRAGNQETQYF. The CDR3 DNA reads as TGTGCCAGCAGCCCCCGGGCGGGGAACCAAGAGACCCAGTACTTC.

The V and J genes are TRBV4-2 and TRBJ2-7; 12 nucleotides match TRBD2. This CDR3 is 16 amino acids long. The junction had 1 base not matched to a gene; V was cut back by 1 base and J by 0 bases. Germline V gene data show CDR1 as LGHNA and CDR2 as YNFKEQ. For the CDR3, the DNA is TGTGCCAGCAGCCAAGGACTAGCGGGAGTCTCCTACGAGCAGTACTTC. It is translated as CASSQGLAGVSYEQYF.

The rearrangement joins TRBV20-1 to TRBJ1-2; D is undetermined. Germline CDR1 reads DFQATT; CDR2 reads SNEGSKA (reference sequence). The CDR3 totals 11 residues. The ends were cut back, 5 bases at V and 5 bases at J, with 9 bases in the middle. The CDR3 sequence is CSADGEYGYTF. Here the CDR3 DNA reads TGCAGTGCTGATGGAGAGTATGGCTACACCTTC.

The chain carries TRBV14 and TRBJ2-1; a possible D gene is TRBD1 (6 bases). The V gene's germline CDR1 is SGHDN and CDR2 FVKESK. Deletions cut 5 bases from V and 0 bases from J, with 11 bases between. The CDR3 spans 15 residues. The chain's CDR3 is CASSRHRVSYNEQFF. CDR3 bases: TGTGCCAGCAGCAGACACAGGGTCTCCTACAATGAGCAGTTCTTC.

This chain connects TRBV5-5 to TRBJ1-3, with a possible D match to TRBD1 (5 bases). V lost 4 bases, J lost 8 bases, and 13 bases lay in between. Germline V gene data show CDR1 as SGHKS and CDR2 as YYEKEE (reference sequence). The CDR3 covers 13 residues. The DNA for the CDR3 is TGTGCCAGCAGCCCCCAGGGCACGGACACCATATATTTT. Translated, it gives CASSPQGTDTIYF.

The chain couples TRBV29-1 to TRBJ2-5; D gene uncertain. Near its end, the DNA agrees better with TRBJ2-7, so the J call may be wrong. The V gene's germline CDR1 is SQVTM and CDR2 ANQGSEA. The CDR3 extends over 12 amino acids. CDR3 sequence: CSVETLSYEQYF. CDR3 bases: TGCAGCGTTGAAACCCTGTCCTACGAGCAGTACTTC.

The J gene is TRBJ2-7, the V gene TRBV11-2; TRBD1 agrees at 7 bases. Germline V gene sequence: CDR1 SGHAT, CDR2 FQNNGV. The V segment lost 5 bases and the J segment 3 bases; nucleotides outside the gene matches: 10. This CDR3 is 15 amino acids long. The CDR3 is CASSIQSRGIYEQYF. CDR3 DNA: TGTGCCAGCAGCATTCAAAGCAGGGGGATCTACGAGCAGTACTTC.